This TCR beta chain was observed in a study of blood T cells in healthy people across ages. Isolated PBMCs totaled at least 6.5 million in each sample. Notes on this clonotype: Its specificity is not known.

The CDR3 runs 16 residues. Trimming cost V 5 bases and J 7 bases; bases outside gene matches: 12. Study results and caveats: TCR beta diversity, measured per million T cells, fell in a roughly linear way with age.

A second PCR of about 7 to 12 cycles used a sample-barcoded 5' primer and a J-beta primer mix. MiXCR was run by TCRdb on the 5' RACE reads, yielding one entry per CDR3 protein. Counted here are about 810,000 distinct CDR3 sequences, roughly 35% occurring once; the ten biggest clones make up 10% to 15%. The sequence was collected from a man aged 18 to 30 in good health. This sequence joins TRBV12-3 or TRBV12-4 and TRBJ2-7; 12 bases match TRBD2. Input material: blood. CDR3 nucleotides: TGTGCCAGCAGTCTCCGCGGACTAGCGGGGTTTAATGAGCAGTACTTC. As protein: CASSLRGLAGFNEQYF.